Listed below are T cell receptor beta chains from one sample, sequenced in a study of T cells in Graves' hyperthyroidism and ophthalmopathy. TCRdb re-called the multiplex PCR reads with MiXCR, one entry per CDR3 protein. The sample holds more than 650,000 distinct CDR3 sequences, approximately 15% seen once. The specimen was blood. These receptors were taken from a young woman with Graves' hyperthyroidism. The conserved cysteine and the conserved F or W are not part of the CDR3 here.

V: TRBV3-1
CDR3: ASSRFGEQF

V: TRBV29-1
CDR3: SVVGGWDGYT

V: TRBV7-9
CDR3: ASSRGLDGGELF

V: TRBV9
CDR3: ASSLEGLAGVKDTQY

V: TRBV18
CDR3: ASSRGTGTGNTEAF

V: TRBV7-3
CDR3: ASSHLGYNEQF

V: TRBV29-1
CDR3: SVEASSYNERF

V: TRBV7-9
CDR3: ASSLEAGLEAF

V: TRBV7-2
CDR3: ASSLQKHYYEQY

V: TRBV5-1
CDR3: ASSGQDNSPLH

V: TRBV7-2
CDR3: ASSPQVLFTEAF

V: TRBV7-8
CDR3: ASLGRGPRDEQF

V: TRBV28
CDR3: ASSSVQGPPGEQY

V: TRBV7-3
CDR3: ASSLDATTDTQY

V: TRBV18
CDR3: ASSPTSRNEQF

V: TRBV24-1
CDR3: ATSDQGLGELF

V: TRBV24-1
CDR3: ATSDSTGASDNEQF

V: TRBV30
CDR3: AWSGGPRSYEQY

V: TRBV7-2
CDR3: ASSLVAEGQF

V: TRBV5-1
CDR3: ASSSGQDRKYEQY

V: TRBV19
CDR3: ASSTAHAANYGYT

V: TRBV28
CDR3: ASRATGTGISGYT

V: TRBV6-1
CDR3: AIKGGVGYT

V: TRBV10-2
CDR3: ASSEGQASYSNQPQH

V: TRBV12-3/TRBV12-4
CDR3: ASSLAATASYEQY

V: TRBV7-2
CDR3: ASSAGNRGGNQPQH

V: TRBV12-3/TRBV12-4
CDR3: ASFRDTYNEQF

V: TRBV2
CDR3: ASLARSGSRETQY

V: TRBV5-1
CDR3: ASSTWGAGADTQY

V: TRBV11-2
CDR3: ASSLAPQNTEAF

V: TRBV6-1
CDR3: ASVGGLVYEQY

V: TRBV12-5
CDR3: ASGSTGMEETQY

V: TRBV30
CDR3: AWGGMIQGHEQY

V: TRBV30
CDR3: AWSIGSGNTIY

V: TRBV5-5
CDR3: ASSRGAVYNEQF

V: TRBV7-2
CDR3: ASSLGPPGDMNTEAF

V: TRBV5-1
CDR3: ASSGGSTTNEKLF

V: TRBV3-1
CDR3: ASSLSYRSYEQY

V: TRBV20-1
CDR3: SAQDRGQETQY

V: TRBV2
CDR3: ASSRAGTGRNTGELF

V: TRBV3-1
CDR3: ASSQFAWNEQF

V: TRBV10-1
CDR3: ASSRDRVRGGDTQY

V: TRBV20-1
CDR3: SARGGRENIQY

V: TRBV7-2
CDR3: ASSMTRSTDTQY

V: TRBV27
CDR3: ASGGTADQPQH

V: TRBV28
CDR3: ASSHTWGEETQY

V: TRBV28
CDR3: ASGPGLEITDTQY

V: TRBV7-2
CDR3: ASTPGQTSYYGYT

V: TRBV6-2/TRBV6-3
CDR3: ASRARGILYNEQF

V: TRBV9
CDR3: ASSVEIAVYNEQF

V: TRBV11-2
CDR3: ASSLAGQYTEAF

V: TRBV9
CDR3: ASSVAGGTWDEQF

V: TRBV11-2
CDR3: ASSFGTSGREGTDTQY

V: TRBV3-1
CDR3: ASSHGDVHTDTQY

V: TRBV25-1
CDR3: ASSGGKEELYGYT

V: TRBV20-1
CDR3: SAEGTQYGNTIY

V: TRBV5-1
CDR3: ASSLPLYNEQF

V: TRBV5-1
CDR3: ASNFPPGELF

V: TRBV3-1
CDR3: ASSPDIDQPQH

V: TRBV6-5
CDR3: ASSYETASGNNEQF